The subject of this entry is one TCR beta chain. No antigen is known for it. The sample belongs to a study of T cell responses to AZD1222 COVID-19 vaccine. Study-level information: Pooling of second doses given at about 4 or about 12 weeks was done.

The V end lost 1 base, the J end lost 7 bases, and 8 bases lay between the germline ends. The CDR3 extends over 13 amino acids. Study conclusions and caveats: Clonal diversity may have been underestimated, and the donors were mostly white British, with more females than males. Spike as a whole was targeted by vaccine-associated CD4 TCRs, dominant at 160-218 and 743-854.

The data were produced by immunoSEQ multiplex PCR, yet TCRdb's version contains in-frame clones alone and is incomplete. The sample carries 90,000 to 100,000 clones, 85% to 90% recorded once. This TCR was sampled from an adult in good health. The chain has TRBV12-3 or TRBV12-4 and TRBJ2-1; D unresolved. The sequenced sample was peripheral blood, obtained on day 0 of AZD1222 vaccination. The CDR3 region has the DNA TGTGCCAGCAGTTTAGGGACCACAAATGAGCAGTTCTTC. Its translation: CASSLGTTNEQFF.